The rows below give T cell receptor beta chains drawn from one sample of a study of vaccination and CD4 T cells after COVID-19. TCRdb recomputed calls from the PCR reads with MiXCR, one row per CDR3 protein. Here the sample spans about 1,400 distinct CDR3 sequences, about 19% being singletons. Which antigens these TCRs recognize remains unknown. Sequencing was done on a sample of CD4+ T cells from blood, cultured in vitro. The receptors were gathered from a human donor in good health. Each CDR3 is given with its conserved first and last residue. The D gene is left open where the match is weak. Clone size is shown for a subset of rows, as once, few, many or a class of expanded clone.

v_call	d_call	cdr3_length	j_call	clone_size	cdr3_nt	cdr3_aa
TRBV20-1	NA	13	TRBJ1-1	NA	TGCAGTGCACTATTTCAGGGGACCGATGAAGCTTTCTTT	CSALFQGTDEAFF
TRBV20-1	NA	18	TRBJ1-4	few	TGCAGTGCTAGAGATCCTAGAAGAGTGGGGGCCACTAATGAAAAACTGTTTTTT	CSARDPRRVGATNEKLFF
TRBV15	TRBD2	20	TRBJ2-1	NA	TGTGCCACCAGCAGAGAAAGACTAGCGGGGGGACCTCGCTCCTACAATGAGCAGTTCTTC	CATSRERLAGGPRSYNEQFF